One sample yielded the 4 T cell receptor beta chains listed below, sequenced in a study of blood T cell repertoires in COVID-19. Method: immunoSEQ multiplex PCR; TCRdb's copy keeps in-frame clones and lacks some. The sample records some 89,000 clones, just under 90% being singletons. Specimen: peripheral blood. The source of these receptors is a human donor in a cohort sampled during active COVID-19.

This chain connects TRBV7-8 to TRBJ1-4; 7 nucleotides line up with TRBD1. Unmatched junction bases numbered 10, after V lost 5 bases and J lost 4 bases. CDR1 is SGHVS and CDR2 is FQNEAQ in the germline V gene. The CDR3 is 16 amino acids. The chain's CDR3 is CASSTLKGTVNEKLFF. CDR3 DNA: TGTGCCAGCAGCACCTTAAAGGGGACAGTTAATGAAAAACTGTTTTTT.

The V and J genes are TRBV19 and TRBJ1-5; 10 nucleotides agree with TRBD1. Germline loops: CDR1 LNHDA, CDR2 SQIVND (reference sequence). The ends lost 4 bases at V and 2 bases at J; junction bases unmatched: 14. This CDR3 spans 19 amino acids. CDR3 nucleotide sequence: TGTGCCAGTAGTACCGACCGGGACAGGGGCTTTCTTGGCAATCAGCCCCAGCATTTT. It translates to CASSTDRDRGFLGNQPQHF.

The chain is built from TRBV4-1 and TRBJ2-5; 9 bases align to TRBD1. Germline V CDR1 and CDR2: MGHRA, YSYEKL. V trimming: 0 bases; J trimming: 1 base; junction bases outside the gene matches: 6. CDR3 length: 17 amino acids. The CDR3 loop reads CASSQEWLGQGQETQYF. CDR3 in DNA: TGCGCCAGCAGCCAAGAGTGGTTGGGACAGGGCCAAGAGACCCAGTACTTC.

This clone was detected once. This rearrangement joins TRBV11-2 to TRBJ2-1; TRBD1 is a possible D gene (5 bases). The CDR3 has 18 residues. Germline CDR1 is SGHAT and CDR2 is FQNNGV. Trimming took 2 bases from V and 0 from J, leaving 17 bases between them. The CDR3 here is CASSLKFERTSSYNEQFF. The CDR3 DNA reads TGTGCCAGCAGCTTAAAGTTTGAGAGGACAAGCTCCTACAATGAGCAGTTCTTC.